A single sample gave rise to the 31 T cell receptor beta chains below, sequenced in a study of cytomegalovirus exposure and HLA in healthy donors. Amplification used 60 Vbeta primers and 13 Jbeta primers. Repertoires were generated with immunoSEQ multiplex PCR, while TCRdb's copy carries only in-frame clones and drops some. Of around 99,000 clones listed, 65% to 85% are singletons. The sequenced sample consisted of PBMCs. These receptors all come from a man aged 18 to 35 in good health and CMV-seronegative.

This chain uses TRBV6-5 with TRBJ1-4, with D perhaps matching TRBD1 (5 bases). Trimming left V 6 bases short and J 3 bases short, with 14 bases between. The CDR3 is 15 residues long. Germline assignment: CDR1 MNHEY and CDR2 SVGAGI. CDR3 residues: CASRAQGTPNEKLFF. The CDR3 nucleotides read TGTGCCAGCAGGGCGCAGGGTACACCTAATGAAAAACTGTTTTTT.

The chain joins TRBV25-1 to TRBJ2-7; 10 nucleotides match TRBD2. In germline, CDR1 is MGHDK, CDR2 SYGVNS. After removal of 6 bases from V and 3 bases from J, the junction contained 11 bases not matched to a gene. CDR3 length: 16 amino acids. CDR3: CASRVIAGGRIYEQYF. CDR3 nucleotides: TGTGCCAGCAGGGTTATAGCGGGGGGCCGAATCTACGAGCAGTACTTC.

V is TRBV4-3 and J is TRBJ2-7; 7 bases align to TRBD1. The CDR3 length is 13 residues. Losses at the gene ends were 5 bases for V and 0 bases for J; bases not matched to a gene: 1. Germline V gene sequence: CDR1 LGHNA, CDR2 YSLEER. The CDR3 is CASSSGGSYEQYF. CDR3 nucleotides: TGCGCCAGCAGCTCAGGGGGCTCCTACGAGCAGTACTTC.

The V gene is TRBV9, the J gene TRBJ2-5; the match to TRBD2 covers 10 bases. The CDR3 extends over 16 amino acids. In germline, CDR1 is SGDLS, CDR2 YYNGEE. Germline trimming cut 3 bases from V and 5 bases from J; bases unmatched to any gene: 10. CDR3 in amino acids: CASSARLAGAGETQYF. The CDR3 nucleotides read TGTGCCAGCAGCGCGAGGCTAGCGGGGGCCGGGGAGACCCAGTACTTC. The complete variable domain, with remaining parts taken from reference TRBV9 and TRBJ2-5, reads DSGVTQTPKHLITATGQRVTLRCSPRSGDLSVYWYQQSLDQGLQFLIQYYNGEERAKGNILERFSAQQFPDLHSELNLSSLELGDSALYFCASSARLAGAGETQYFGPGTRLLVL.

The genes are TRBV13 and TRBJ2-7, with D maybe TRBD1 (5 bases). V lost 5 bases and J lost 7, with 12 bases in between. The CDR3 consists of 12 residues. CDR1 is PRHDT and CDR2 is FYEKMQ in the germline V gene (reference sequence). The CDR3 is CASSPSKGEQYF. CDR3 coding DNA: TGTGCCAGCAGCCCCTCTAAGGGGGAGCAGTACTTC.

This clone was detected a few times. The chain joins TRBV7-9 to TRBJ1-1, with 8 bases that match TRBD1. CDR3 length equals 13 residues. Germline CDR1 reads SEHNR; CDR2 reads FQNEAQ (reference sequence). Losses at the gene ends were 5 bases for V and 8 bases for J; bases not matched to a gene: 7. In nucleotides, the CDR3 is TGTGCCAGCAGCCGTTCAGGGGGCCAGGAAGCTTTCTTT. It codes for CASSRSGGQEAFF.

This clone was seen a few times. This chain joins TRBV12-5 and TRBJ1-1; 7 bases fit TRBD1. V lost 3 bases, J lost 3 bases, and 10 bases stayed unmatched. Germline V gene sequence: CDR1 LGHNT, CDR2 FRNRAP. This CDR3 spans 16 amino acids. The CDR3 DNA follows: TGTGCTAGTGGTTTCACCGGAGGGGGCAAGGACACTGAAGCTTTCTTT. Its translation: CASGFTGGGKDTEAFF. Looking up the rest from reference TRBV12-5 and TRBJ1-1 gives the full variable domain: DARVTQTPRHKVTEMGQEVTMRCQPILGHNTVFWYRQTMMQGLELLAYFRNRAPLDDSGMPKDRFSAEMPDATLATLKIQPSEPRDSAVYFCASGFTGGGKDTEAFFGQGTRLTVV.

V usage is TRBV10-3 and J usage is TRBJ2-1, with TRBD2 identical over 12 bases. Unmatched junction bases numbered 5, after V lost 5 bases and J lost 6 bases. Germline loops: CDR1 ENHRY, CDR2 SYGVKD. The CDR3 is 15 residues long. The CDR3 nucleotides are TGTGCCATCAGTTCTGGACTAGCGGGGCGCAATGAGCAGTTCTTC. Translation: CAISSGLAGRNEQFF.

The chain employs TRBV28 and TRBJ2-3, with 11 bases matching TRBD2. Germline CDR1 MDHEN, CDR2 SYDVKM. The CDR3 is 16 amino acids. V lost 2 bases and J lost 4; bases outside the gene matches: 5. CDR3 sequence: CASSLPLAGGADTQYF. Written as DNA, the CDR3 is TGTGCCAGCAGTTTACCGCTAGCGGGGGGAGCAGATACGCAGTATTTT.

This clone was detected only a few times. V is TRBV13 and J is TRBJ2-1, with a weak D call TRBD2 (5 bases). CDR1 is PRHDT and CDR2 is FYEKMQ in the germline V gene (reference sequence). V was shortened by 3 bases and J by 7 bases, with 10 bases between the two germline ends. The CDR3 is 13 residues long. DNA of the CDR3: TGTGCCAGCAGCTTCAAGCGACTAAATGAGCAGTTCTTC. Translated, it gives CASSFKRLNEQFF.

The chain combines TRBV11-2 with TRBJ2-2; tentative D call: TRBD2 (7 bases). The germline CDR1 and CDR2 sequences are SGHAT and FQNNGV. The ends were cut back, 2 bases at V and 3 bases at J, with 13 bases in the middle. CDR3 length: 16 residues. The DNA of the CDR3 is TGTGCCAGCAGCTTATGGGGGGGCTCTTACACCGGGGAGCTGTTTTTT. It codes for CASSLWGGSYTGELFF.

The chain carries TRBV9 and TRBJ1-1; no clear D gene. The CDR3 totals 13 residues. Trimming pared 4 bases from V and 5 bases from J, leaving 12 bases between. Germline V CDR1 and CDR2: SGDLS, YYNGEE. The CDR3 is CASSPRVTTEAFF. The DNA for the CDR3 is TGTGCCAGCAGCCCCCGGGTGACGACTGAAGCTTTCTTT.

The genes are TRBV4-3 and TRBJ2-7, with 9 bases matching TRBD1. The CDR3 runs 14 residues. Germline CDR1 LGHNA, CDR2 YSLEER. Unmatched junction bases numbered 5, after V lost 1 base and J lost 7 bases. The CDR3 loop is CASSQGTGAWEQYF. CDR3 nucleotide sequence: TGCGCCAGCAGCCAAGGGACAGGGGCATGGGAGCAGTACTTC.

The V and J genes are TRBV4-3 and TRBJ1-2; 9 bases agree with TRBD1. The CDR3 extends over 16 amino acids. V was pared by 0 bases and J by 7 bases, with 9 bases of the junction left unmatched. Germline V lookup: CDR1 LGHNA, CDR2 YSLEER. The CDR3 DNA follows: TGCGCCAGCAGCCAAGATGTACAGGGGGCGCCGGGTGGCTACACCTTC. Translating it yields CASSQDVQGAPGGYTF.

This clone was detected once. The V call is TRBV5-4, the J call TRBJ2-1; 9 nucleotides match TRBD1. Germline CDR1 is SGHNT and CDR2 is YYREEE (reference sequence). The length of the CDR3 is 15 residues. V shed 4 bases and J 2 bases; nucleotides not matched to a gene: 4. The CDR3 nucleotides read TGTGCCAGCAGCGCGGGACAGGGCACCTACAATGAGCAGTTCTTC. Encoded protein: CASSAGQGTYNEQFF.

V gene TRBV4-3 combines with J gene TRBJ1-2; no reliable D call. Looked up from germline, CDR1 is LGHNA and CDR2 is YSLEER. V gave up 2 bases and J gave up 2 bases, with 12 bases separating them. CDR3 length: 15 amino acids. The CDR3 region is CASSQYRDPNYGYTF. CDR3 nucleotide sequence: TGCGCCAGCAGCCAATACCGGGATCCAAACTATGGCTACACCTTC.

The chain is built from TRBV9 and TRBJ2-5; D is uncertain. The germline V gene has CDR1 SGDLS and CDR2 YYNGEE. The V and J ends lost 0 bases and 2 bases respectively, with 5 bases between them. The CDR3 is 13 residues long. This CDR3 is CASSVGVQETQYF. In nucleotides, the CDR3 is TGTGCCAGCAGCGTAGGAGTACAAGAGACCCAGTACTTC.

The chain links TRBV5-5 to TRBJ1-6; no reliable D call. Germline V gene sequence: CDR1 SGHKS, CDR2 YYEKEE (reference sequence). The V and J ends lost 8 bases and 9 bases respectively, with 18 bases between them. There are 14 residues in the CDR3. DNA for the CDR3: TGTGCCAGTACCCGGACTCCAACGGGTTCACCCCTCCACTTT. Protein: CASTRTPTGSPLHF.

As to this clone: The germline gene is not matched at one end of the junction; a read error may be the cause. As DNA, the CDR3 is TGTTCCAGCAGGGCTCTAGCGGGCGTCGACTACGAGCAGTACTTC. This translates into CSSRALAGVDYEQYF. The V and J genes are TRBV7-9 and TRBJ2-7; TRBD2 aligns across 8 bases. Germline V gene sequence: CDR1 SEHNR, CDR2 FQNEAQ (reference sequence). The CDR3 contains 15 residues.

This clone is a singleton in its sample. The chain links TRBV7-9 to TRBJ2-5; D is undetermined. V gave up 3 bases and J gave up 5 bases, with 13 bases separating them. Germline V gene sequence: CDR1 SEHNR, CDR2 FQNEAQ (reference sequence). The CDR3 extends over 14 amino acids. The CDR3 reads CASSFNAGIETQYF. The DNA for the CDR3 is TGTGCCAGCAGCTTTAATGCTGGCATTGAGACCCAGTACTTC.

The rearrangement joins TRBV25-1 to TRBJ2-7; 8 nucleotides line up with TRBD2. Germline V gene lookup returns CDR1 MGHDK and CDR2 SYGVNS. The V segment lost 10 bases and the J segment 2 bases; nucleotides outside the gene matches: 10. This CDR3 is built from 14 residues. The CDR3 loop is CATGGAERTYEQYF. The CDR3 DNA follows: TGTGCCACCGGGGGGGCCGAACGTACCTACGAGCAGTACTTC.

V and J are TRBV5-1 and TRBJ2-4; a possible D gene is TRBD1 (6 bases). Germline V gene sequence: CDR1 SGHRS, CDR2 YFSETQ. Trimming took off 4 bases at V and 5 bases at J, with 13 bases between the two ends. CDR3 length equals 14 residues. The CDR3 DNA sequence: TGCGCCAGCAGCGCACAGGGTGGCCAAAACATTCAGTACTTC. Amino acids: CASSAQGGQNIQYF.

The chain joins TRBV14 to TRBJ1-1, with D unclear. Trimming took off 5 bases at V and 1 base at J, with 8 bases between the two ends. CDR3 length: 13 residues. In germline, CDR1 is SGHDN, CDR2 FVKESK. This chain's CDR3 is CASSSSPNTEAFF. The CDR3 DNA follows: TGTGCCAGCAGCTCCAGTCCGAACACTGAAGCTTTCTTT.

The chain uses TRBV20-1 and TRBJ2-5; D unclear. V was trimmed by 6 bases and J by 4 bases, leaving 9 bases between them. Looked up from germline, CDR1 is DFQATT and CDR2 is SNEGSKA (reference sequence). The CDR3 totals 11 residues. The CDR3 here is CSAPPGETQYF. The CDR3 bases are TGCAGTGCCCCCCCCGGAGAGACCCAGTACTTC.

The chain employs TRBV2 and TRBJ1-2, with 7 nucleotides matching TRBD1. The CDR3 totals 13 residues. Losses at the gene ends were 5 bases for V and 6 bases for J; bases not matched to a gene: 6. Germline lookup yields CDR1 SNHLY and CDR2 FYNNEI. The CDR3 bases are TGTGCCAGCAGTTTCACAGGGGTAGATGGCTACACCTTC. Its protein is CASSFTGVDGYTF.

The V call is TRBV14, the J call TRBJ2-1; a possible D gene is TRBD2 (6 bases). Per germline, CDR1 SGHDN and CDR2 FVKESK. The CDR3 has 15 residues. The V and J ends lost 1 base and 5 bases respectively, with 12 bases between them. The DNA for the CDR3 is TGTGCCAGCAGCCAAGCGGGACTCCCCAACAATGAGCAGTTCTTC. This encodes CASSQAGLPNNEQFF.

This rearrangement joins TRBV19 to TRBJ2-2, with 9 bases matching TRBD1. The CDR3 is 15 residues long. Unmatched junction bases numbered 6, after V lost 6 bases and J lost 4 bases. In germline, CDR1 is LNHDA, CDR2 SQIVND (reference sequence). CDR3 nucleotides: TGTGCCAGTAGGCCTACAGGGGGCCCCACCGGGGAGCTGTTTTTT. This sequence encodes CASRPTGGPTGELFF. Based on the CDR3 plus reference TRBV19 and TRBJ2-2, the full variable domain is DGGITQSPKYLFRKEGQNVTLSCEQNLNHDAMYWYRQDPGQGLRLIYYSQIVNDFQKGDIAEGYSVSREKKESFPLTVTSAQKNPTAFYLCASRPTGGPTGELFFGEGSRLTVL.

The CDR3 loop is CASAQGWINEKLFF. CDR3 nucleotide sequence: TGTGCCAGCGCCCAGGGTTGGATTAATGAAAAACTGTTTTTT. The chain joins TRBV19 to TRBJ1-4, with a weak D call TRBD1 (5 bases). The V gene's germline CDR1 is LNHDA and CDR2 SQIVND (reference sequence). V shed 9 bases and J shed 4 bases, with 15 bases lying between them. The CDR3 length is 14 residues.

As for this clone: Within the sample, other DNA sequences also encode this same CDR3. The rearrangement uses TRBV18 and TRBJ2-1; 8 bases map to TRBD2. The J segment lost 1 base and the V segment lost 4 bases, leaving 3 bases of the junction unmatched. Germline assignment: CDR1 KGHSH and CDR2 LQKENI. The CDR3 has 15 amino acids. The CDR3 region has the DNA TGTGCCAGCTCACTATCGGGGGGGTCCTACAATGAGCAGTTCTTC. Its protein is CASSLSGGSYNEQFF.

J is TRBJ2-4 and V is TRBV6-1; perhaps TRBD1 as D (5 bases). Trimming removed 1 base at V and 12 bases at J, with 13 bases between. This CDR3 has 13 amino acids. Germline V CDR1 and CDR2: MNHNS, SASEGT. The CDR3 coding sequence is TGTGCCAGCAGTGAAGTAGGGCAGGGTCGTCAGTACTTC. Its protein is CASSEVGQGRQYF.

This chain uses TRBV4-1 with TRBJ2-3; 10 nucleotides agree with TRBD2. The V gene's germline CDR1 is MGHRA and CDR2 YSYEKL. Losses at the gene ends were 5 bases for V and 4 bases for J; bases not matched to a gene: 6. The CDR3 contains 15 residues. The chain's CDR3 is CASSSERGGSDTQYF. The CDR3 nucleotides are TGCGCCAGCAGCTCAGAGCGGGGGGGTTCAGATACGCAGTATTTT.